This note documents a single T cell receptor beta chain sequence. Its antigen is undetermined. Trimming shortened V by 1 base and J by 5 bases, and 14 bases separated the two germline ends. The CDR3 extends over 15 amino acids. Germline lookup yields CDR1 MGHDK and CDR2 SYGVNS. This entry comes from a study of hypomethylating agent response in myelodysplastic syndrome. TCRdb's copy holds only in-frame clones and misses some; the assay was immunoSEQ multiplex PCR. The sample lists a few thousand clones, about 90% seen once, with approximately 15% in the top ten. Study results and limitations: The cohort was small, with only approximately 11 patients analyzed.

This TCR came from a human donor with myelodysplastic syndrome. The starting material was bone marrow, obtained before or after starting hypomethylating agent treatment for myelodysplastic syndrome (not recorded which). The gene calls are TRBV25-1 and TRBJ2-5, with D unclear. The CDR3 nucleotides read TGTGCCAGCAGTGAATGGCATGGGTCCGCGGAGACCCAGTACTTC. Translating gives CASSEWHGSAETQYF.